This TCR beta chain came from a study of vaccination effects on CD4 cells after COVID-19. In the study overall: A couple of convalescent pre-vaccine samples were taken 142 and 148 days post-diagnosis.

V shed 4 bases and J shed 4 bases, with 22 bases lying between them. CDR3 length equals 17 residues. Germline V gives CDR1 LNHNV, CDR2 YYDKDF (reference sequence). The culture ran for around nine days, and then CD4+ T cells were isolated. Half-medium changes using IL-2 medium occurred on days 3 and 7. Remarks on this clone: Its antigen is as yet unknown.

Only in-frame clones appear in the TCRdb table, and some are missing; sequencing was by immunoSEQ multiplex PCR. The table lists 50,000 to 75,000 clones, under 80% of them singletons. Whole-study findings and limits: Clones from infection and from vaccination both contracted markedly late after vaccination.

The origin of this receptor is a human donor who had a prior SARS-CoV-2 infection. This sequence joins TRBV15 and TRBJ2-5; D tentatively reads TRBD1 or TRBD2 (6 bases each). Here the sequenced sample was CD4+ T cells from PBMCs cultured without peptide, taken before COVID-19 vaccination. Written as DNA, the CDR3 is TGTGCCACCAGCAAGGGGGACGGAGGGTTTTTAGCAGAGACCCAGTACTTC. Amino acids: CATSKGDGGFLAETQYF.